This TCR beta chain was recorded in a study of T cell responses to AZD1222 COVID-19 vaccine. Background on the study: Pooled together were second doses at about 4 or about 12 weeks.

The method was immunoSEQ multiplex PCR; TCRdb's version includes in-frame clones alone and lacks a portion of them. Of roughly 160,000 clones listed, 85% to 95% are singletons. Germline assignment: CDR1 SGHVS and CDR2 FQNEAQ. The CDR3 consists of 13 residues. V gave up 1 base and J gave up 14 bases, with 16 bases separating them. Study conclusions and caveats: Across the whole spike, CD4 TCRs peaked at regions 160-218 and 743-854. It was only a handful of AZD1222 recipients who were seropositive at baseline. Possibly, clonal diversity was underestimated; donors were largely white British and included more females.

There are a few counts of this clone. Its cognate antigen is unknown. The chain uses TRBV7-8 and TRBJ2-3; D call uncertain. The receptor was derived from an adult in good health. The sequenced sample was peripheral blood, obtained on day 0 of AZD1222 vaccination. This CDR3 reads CASSLEGGPDWYF. In DNA form, the CDR3 reads TGTGCCAGCAGCTTAGAGGGTGGCCCCGATTGGTATTTT.